The clone carrying this T cell receptor (beta chain) was seen more than once but under ten times. Its cognate antigen is unknown. The data were taken from a study of T cell responses to AZD1222 COVID-19 vaccine. This table comes from immunoSEQ multiplex PCR, and its TCRdb copy is limited to in-frame clones, with some not included. Found here are tens of thousands of clones, approximately 90% of them singletons; the top ten hold around a fifth. V was cut by 6 bases and J by 6 bases, with 14 bases left in between. This CDR3 spans 13 amino acids. Germline V gene sequence: CDR1 MNHEY, CDR2 SVGAGI. Study-wide findings and caveats: Seropositive status at baseline applied to only 6 or 7 AZD1222 recipients. Dominant at 160-218 and 743-854, vaccine-associated CD4 TCRs also spanned spike. Researchers took repertoire samples only after the peak T cell response had come. Females outnumbered males among donors, who were mostly white British; clonal diversity was possibly underestimated.

The chain has TRBV6-5 and TRBJ2-5; D possibly uses TRBD1 or TRBD2 (6 bases each). This clonotype originated in an adult in good health. The sample was peripheral blood, taken on day 0 of AZD1222 vaccination. The CDR3 loop is CASRKEGGKTQYF. The CDR3 DNA follows: TGTGCCAGCAGAAAGGAGGGGGGAAAGACCCAGTACTTC.